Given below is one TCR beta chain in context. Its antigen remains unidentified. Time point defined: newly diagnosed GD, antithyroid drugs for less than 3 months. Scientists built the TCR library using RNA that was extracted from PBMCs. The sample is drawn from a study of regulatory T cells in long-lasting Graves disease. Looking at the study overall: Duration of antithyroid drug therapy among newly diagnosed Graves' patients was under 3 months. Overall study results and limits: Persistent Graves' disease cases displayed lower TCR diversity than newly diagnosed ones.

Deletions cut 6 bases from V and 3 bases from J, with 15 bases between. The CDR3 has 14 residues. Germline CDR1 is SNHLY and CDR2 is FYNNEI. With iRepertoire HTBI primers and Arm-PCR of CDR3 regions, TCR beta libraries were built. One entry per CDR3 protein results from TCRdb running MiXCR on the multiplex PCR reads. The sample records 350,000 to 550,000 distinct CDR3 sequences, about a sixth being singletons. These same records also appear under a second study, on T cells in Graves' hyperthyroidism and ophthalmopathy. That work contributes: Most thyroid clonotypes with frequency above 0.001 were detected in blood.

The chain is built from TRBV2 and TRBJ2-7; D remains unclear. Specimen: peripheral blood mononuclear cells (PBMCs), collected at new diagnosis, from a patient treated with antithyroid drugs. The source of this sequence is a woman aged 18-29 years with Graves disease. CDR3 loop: CASSYFQDYYEQYF. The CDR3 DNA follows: TGTGCCAGCAGCTATTTTCAGGATTACTACGAGCAGTACTTC.